The T cell receptor (beta chain) described here comes from a study of cytomegalovirus exposure and HLA in healthy donors. PCR primers comprised 60 Vbeta and 13 Jbeta primers. The method was immunoSEQ multiplex PCR; TCRdb's version includes in-frame clones alone and lacks a portion of them. Found here are about 160,000 clones, roughly four fifths of them singletons; the top ten hold 1.5% to 2%. The clonotype was recovered from a woman aged 18-29 years in good health and CMV-seronegative. Sequenced: PBMCs.

The CDR3 bases are TGTGCCAGCAGTGAAAGTGCGACAGAGACCTACGAGCAGTACTTC. It specifies CASSESATETYEQYF. The chain recombines TRBV6-1 with TRBJ2-7; maybe TRBD1 (5 bases). The germline V gene has CDR1 MNHNS and CDR2 SASEGT. Trimming took off 2 bases at V and 2 bases at J, with 13 bases between the two ends. CDR3 size: 15 residues.